Below, 18 T cell receptor beta chains from the same sample are listed, as sequenced in a study of cytomegalovirus exposure and HLA in healthy donors. The PCR employed 60 Vbeta primers together with 13 Jbeta primers. Clones were read by immunoSEQ multiplex PCR, and TCRdb kept only the in-frame ones, dropping some. The sample lists about 190,000 clones; roughly 76% were seen once. Sequencing was done on a sample of PBMCs. These TCRs come from a young woman in good health and CMV-seropositive.

The rearrangement uses TRBV18 and TRBJ1-5; maybe TRBD1 (5 bases). The CDR3 runs to 13 residues. Looked up from germline, CDR1 is KGHSH and CDR2 is LQKENI. The V gene lost 2 bases and the J gene lost 9 bases, with 11 bases spanning the gap. Here the CDR3 DNA reads TGTGCCAGCTCACCAGGAGGGGATGGGCCCCAGCATTTT. Residues: CASSPGGDGPQHF.

V and J are TRBV2 and TRBJ2-4, with TRBD1 as a possible D gene (5 bases). V lost 3 bases to trimming and J lost 13 bases, with 13 bases between them. The CDR3 sequence is 12 residues long. CDR1 is SNHLY, CDR2 FYNNEI, per germline. The CDR3 DNA follows: TGTGCCAGCAGTGACAGGGCCCTTCGACAGTACTTC. The encoded protein is CASSDRALRQYF.

The chain couples TRBV29-1 to TRBJ1-4; D is perhaps TRBD1 (5 bases). V gave up 7 bases and J gave up 3 bases, with 15 bases separating them. The CDR3 loop spans 14 amino acids. The germline V gene encodes CDR1 SQVTM and CDR2 ANQGSEA. CDR3 sequence reads: CSALWQGANEKLFF. In nucleotides, the CDR3 is TGCAGCGCCCTGTGGCAGGGTGCTAATGAAAAACTGTTTTTT.

J is TRBJ1-5 and V is TRBV7-8, with unresolved D. The CDR3 extends over 13 amino acids. V was trimmed by 10 bases and J by 5 bases, leaving 15 bases between them. The germline V gene has CDR1 SGHVS and CDR2 FQNEAQ. CDR3 residues: CANRIGGDQPQHF. The DNA for the CDR3 is TGTGCCAATCGGATAGGCGGCGATCAGCCCCAGCATTTT.

The table lists this clone with a few counts. V and J are TRBV4-3 and TRBJ2-1; weak D call: TRBD2 (7 bases). The CDR3 sequence is 16 residues long. CDR1 and CDR2 (germline): LGHNA, YSLEER. Between the trimmed V and J ends, which lost 0 bases and 2 bases, there was a span of 11 bases. The CDR3 DNA is TGCGCCAGCAGCCAAGATCACGGGGGGCCCTACAATGAGCAGTTCTTC. Translated: CASSQDHGGPYNEQFF.

The V and J genes are TRBV30 and TRBJ1-5; no clear D. Trimming shortened V by 0 bases and J by 1 base, and 7 bases separated the two germline ends. Germline assignment: CDR1 GTSNPN and CDR2 SVGIG (reference sequence). The CDR3 runs to 14 residues. CDR3 nucleotides: TGTGCCTGGAGTGTACTCGCCAGCAATCAGCCCCAGCATTTT. Its translation: CAWSVLASNQPQHF.

This clone is a singleton in its sample. The chain employs TRBV7-3 and TRBJ1-1; D may be TRBD1 (5 bases). CDR1 is SGHTA, CDR2 FQGTGA, per germline. The CDR3 is made up of 13 amino acids. Trimming left V 6 bases short and J 1 base short, with 9 bases between. The CDR3 loop is CASSQGGNTEAFF. CDR3 in DNA: TGTGCCAGCAGTCAGGGAGGGAACACTGAAGCTTTCTTT.

J is TRBJ1-5 and V is TRBV7-9; 9 bases are shared with TRBD1. The germline CDR1 and CDR2 sequences are SEHNR and FQNEAQ (reference sequence). V gave up 0 bases and J gave up 8 bases; unmatched junction bases: 5. The CDR3 is 15 residues long. The CDR3 DNA sequence: TGTGCCAGCAGCTTAGCGGGTACAGGGGGCGAGCCCCAGCATTTT. Protein: CASSLAGTGGEPQHF.

This chain joins TRBV28 and TRBJ2-3, with TRBD1 as a possible D gene (5 bases). Germline V gene data show CDR1 as MDHEN and CDR2 as SYDVKM. The V gene lost 2 bases and the J gene lost 2 bases, with 8 bases spanning the gap. The CDR3 runs to 14 residues. The CDR3 coding sequence is TGTGCCAGCAGTTTACAGGGCCACACAGATACGCAGTATTTT. Encoded protein: CASSLQGHTDTQYF.

The V and J genes are TRBV7-2 and TRBJ1-1; no firm D call. Germline loops: CDR1 SGHTA, CDR2 FQGNSA. V gave up 1 base and J gave up 0 bases, with 12 bases separating them. CDR3 length: 16 amino acids. Written as DNA, the CDR3 is TGTGCCAGCAGCTTAGAATCCCCGGGGTTGAACACTGAAGCTTTCTTT. Protein product: CASSLESPGLNTEAFF.

The V call is TRBV29-1, the J call TRBJ2-1, with D uncertain. Germline values: CDR1 SQVTM, CDR2 ANQGSEA. With 6 bases removed from V and 5 bases from J, the gap between germline ends came to 14 bases. The CDR3 spans 13 residues. CDR3 coding DNA: TGCAGCGTCGCCGTTGCAACTAACAATGAGCAGTTCTTC. Translating gives CSVAVATNNEQFF.

The V and J genes are TRBV19 and TRBJ1-4; TRBD1 might be the D (6 bases). The germline V and J ends were trimmed by 5 bases and 3 bases, with 13 bases remaining between them. Germline V gives CDR1 LNHDA, CDR2 SQIVND (reference sequence). This CDR3 is 15 amino acids long. The DNA for the CDR3 is TGTGCCAGTAGTCTGCACAGGGCACCTAATGAAAAACTGTTTTTT. This translates into CASSLHRAPNEKLFF.

V is TRBV6-1 and J is TRBJ1-2, with a tentative D call TRBD1 (5 bases). V lost 7 bases and J 6 bases, leaving 12 bases between the germline ends. The CDR3 has 12 amino acids. CDR1 is MNHNS and CDR2 is SASEGT in the germline V gene. The CDR3 loop is CASTPGFDGYTF. The CDR3 bases are TGTGCCAGCACTCCAGGGTTCGATGGCTACACCTTC.

The chain employs TRBV5-1 and TRBJ1-1; tentatively, D is TRBD1 (5 bases). The CDR3 is 14 residues long. The V gene's germline CDR1 is SGHRS and CDR2 YFSETQ. Trimming left V 4 bases short and J 6 bases short, with 16 bases between. The CDR3 DNA sequence: TGCGCCAGCAGCCTGGTTGGCGGGACCGCTGAAGCTTTCTTT. Residues: CASSLVGGTAEAFF.

V and J are TRBV19 and TRBJ1-2; a weak D match, TRBD1 (5 bases). The CDR3 length is 13 residues. Per germline, CDR1 LNHDA and CDR2 SQIVND (reference sequence). Trimming stripped 4 bases from V and 4 bases from J, with 10 bases between. This chain's CDR3 is CASSTRQSYGYTF. The CDR3 DNA is TGTGCCAGTAGTACCCGACAGTCCTATGGCTACACCTTC.

V gene TRBV7-9 combines with J gene TRBJ1-1, with unresolved D. The germline V and J ends were trimmed by 7 bases and 1 base, with 4 bases remaining between them. The CDR3 is 11 residues long. The germline V gene has CDR1 SEHNR and CDR2 FQNEAQ (reference sequence). The CDR3 sequence: CASTRNTEAFF. The CDR3, as DNA: TGTGCCAGCACTCGGAACACTGAAGCTTTCTTT. Variable domain in full (rest from reference TRBV7-9 and TRBJ1-1): DTGVSQNPRHKITKRGQNVTFRCDPISEHNRLYWYRQTLGQGPEFLTYFQNEAQLEKSRLLSDRFSAERPKGSFSTLEIQRTEQGDSAMYLCASTRNTEAFFGQGTRLTVV.

This chain joins TRBV30 and TRBJ2-2; D remains ambiguous. This CDR3 is 15 amino acids long. Per germline, CDR1 GTSNPN and CDR2 SVGIG (reference sequence). Trimming took 2 bases from V and 6 from J, leaving 16 bases between them. CDR3 region: CAWSIEVGSPGELFF. As DNA, the CDR3 is TGTGCCTGGAGTATTGAAGTGGGCAGCCCCGGGGAGCTGTTTTTT.

This clone was seen once. The V and J genes are TRBV19 and TRBJ2-7, with D possibly TRBD1 on 6 matching bases. V lost 9 bases, J lost 4 bases, and 16 bases lay in between. The CDR3 loop spans 13 amino acids. The germline V gene encodes CDR1 LNHDA and CDR2 SQIVND (reference sequence). The CDR3 protein is CASGPGQLYEQYF. In DNA form, the CDR3 reads TGTGCCAGCGGACCGGGACAACTTTACGAGCAGTACTTC.